Listed here are 25 T cell receptor beta chains from one sample, sequenced in a study of cytomegalovirus exposure and HLA in healthy donors. PCR used 60 Vbeta primers and 13 Jbeta primers. The method was immunoSEQ multiplex PCR; TCRdb's version includes in-frame clones alone and lacks a portion of them. The repertoire holds under 200,000 clones, with roughly 90% as singletons. The sequencing sample was made of PBMCs. These receptor sequences come from a woman younger than 35 in good health and CMV-seronegative.

The rearrangement uses TRBV5-8 and TRBJ2-7, with D tentatively TRBD1 (6 bases). With 4 bases removed from V and 3 bases from J, the gap between germline ends came to 20 bases. The germline V gene encodes CDR1 SGHTS and CDR2 YDEGEE. The CDR3 has 16 residues. As DNA, the CDR3 is TGTGCCAGCAGCCTGTATACCGGGACACCAATCTACGAGCAGTACTTC. It encodes CASSLYTGTPIYEQYF.

The chain combines TRBV2 with TRBJ1-5, with D maybe TRBD1 (6 bases). In germline, CDR1 is SNHLY, CDR2 FYNNEI. The germline V and J ends were trimmed by 7 bases and 2 bases, with 15 bases remaining between them. The CDR3 totals 15 residues. CDR3 residues: CASTPGTYGNQPQHF. Written as DNA, the CDR3 is TGTGCCAGCACCCCGGGGACATACGGCAATCAGCCCCAGCATTTT.

The V and J genes are TRBV7-9 and TRBJ1-4; 8 bases align to TRBD1. The junction had 3 bases not matched to a gene; V was cut back by 2 bases and J by 7 bases. Germline values: CDR1 SEHNR, CDR2 FQNEAQ (reference sequence). The CDR3 is 14 amino acids. The CDR3 sequence: CASSLQGAGEKLFF. The CDR3 bases are TGTGCCAGCAGCTTACAGGGGGCCGGTGAAAAACTGTTTTTT. Filled out from reference TRBV7-9 and TRBJ1-4, the complete variable domain reads DTGVSQNPRHKITKRGQNVTFRCDPISEHNRLYWYRQTLGQGPEFLTYFQNEAQLEKSRLLSDRFSAERPKGSFSTLEIQRTEQGDSAMYLCASSLQGAGEKLFFGSGTQLSVL.

V usage is TRBV29-1 and J usage is TRBJ1-5; TRBD1 might be the D (5 bases). Trimming left V 4 bases short and J 5 bases short, with 12 bases between. The CDR3 is made up of 13 amino acids. Germline loops: CDR1 SQVTM, CDR2 ANQGSEA. CDR3 residues: CSVVPGRDQPQHF. The DNA for the CDR3 is TGCAGCGTTGTTCCAGGGAGGGATCAGCCCCAGCATTTT.

The chain uses TRBV6-6 and TRBJ1-2; 11 nucleotides align to TRBD1. V lost 2 bases, J lost 6 bases, and 5 bases stayed unmatched. This CDR3 is built from 15 residues. The germline CDR1 and CDR2 sequences are MNHNY and SVGAGI (reference sequence). CDR3 amino acids: CASSYSGQGADGYTF. CDR3 bases: TGTGCCAGCAGTTACAGTGGACAGGGGGCGGATGGCTACACCTTC.

The J gene is TRBJ2-5, the V gene TRBV27, with 8 bases matching TRBD2. Germline CDR1 MNHEY, CDR2 SMNVEV (reference sequence). The CDR3 loop spans 14 amino acids. V was clipped by 6 bases and J by 5 bases; unmatched bases: 8. The CDR3 nucleotides are TGTGCCAGCAGCGGGGGGGCCCTCCGGGAGACCCAGTACTTC. Translation gives CASSGGALRETQYF.

A single count supports this clone. The chain uses TRBV7-9 and TRBJ2-3, with TRBD2 matching 10 bases. CDR3 length: 15 amino acids. CDR1 is SEHNR and CDR2 is FQNEAQ in the germline V gene (reference sequence). The junction had 3 bases not matched to a gene; V was cut back by 3 bases and J by 3 bases. The chain's CDR3 is CASSFPSGGTDTQYF. Written as DNA, the CDR3 is TGTGCCAGCAGCTTCCCTAGCGGGGGTACAGATACGCAGTATTTT.

The gene calls are TRBV19 and TRBJ1-6; D unclear. CDR1 and CDR2 (germline): LNHDA, SQIVND (reference sequence). Trimming cost V 2 bases and J 10 bases, with 9 bases left between them. The CDR3 runs to 13 residues. As DNA, the CDR3 is TGTGCCAGTAGTATAAGAGGTGACTCACCCCTCCACTTT. Its protein product is CASSIRGDSPLHF. Full variable domain (missing parts from reference TRBV19 and TRBJ1-6): DGGITQSPKYLFRKEGQNVTLSCEQNLNHDAMYWYRQDPGQGLRLIYYSQIVNDFQKGDIAEGYSVSREKKESFPLTVTSAQKNPTAFYLCASSIRGDSPLHFGNGTRLTVT.

The gene calls are TRBV7-6 and TRBJ2-5; D call uncertain. The CDR3 is 13 amino acids. Germline lookup yields CDR1 SGHVS and CDR2 FNYEAQ. V lost 2 bases and J lost 7, with 11 bases in between. This chain's CDR3 is CASSLSVRGTQYF. The CDR3 coding sequence is TGTGCCAGCAGCTTATCTGTTAGAGGGACCCAGTACTTC.

The gene calls are TRBV28 and TRBJ2-2; TRBD1 might be the D (7 bases). CDR3 length: 15 amino acids. The V end lost 5 bases, the J end lost 5 bases, and 15 bases lay between the germline ends. Per the germline V gene, CDR1 is MDHEN and CDR2 is SYDVKM. CDR3 DNA sequence: TGTGCCAGCAGTCCGCAGGGGGGTTATACCGGGGAGCTGTTTTTT. Its translation: CASSPQGGYTGELFF.

This clone was detected only once. J is TRBJ2-3 and V is TRBV9, with D unclear. Trimming shortened V by 3 bases and J by 3 bases, and 5 bases separated the two germline ends. Looked up from germline, CDR1 is SGDLS and CDR2 is YYNGEE. The CDR3 loop spans 12 amino acids. CDR3 nucleotide sequence: TGTGCCAGCAGCGAGACAACAGATACGCAGTATTTT. It yields the protein CASSETTDTQYF. Combining the CDR3 with reference TRBV9 and TRBJ2-3 gives the whole variable domain DSGVTQTPKHLITATGQRVTLRCSPRSGDLSVYWYQQSLDQGLQFLIQYYNGEERAKGNILERFSAQQFPDLHSELNLSSLELGDSALYFCASSETTDTQYFGPGTRLTVL.

V is TRBV12-5 and J is TRBJ2-3; TRBD2 matches at 7 bases. Germline assignment: CDR1 LGHNT and CDR2 FRNRAP. V lost 7 bases and J lost 10; bases outside the gene matches: 11. The CDR3 totals 13 residues. The CDR3 here is CASAQKVGGAQYF. DNA of the CDR3: TGTGCTAGTGCCCAGAAGGTGGGAGGGGCGCAGTATTTT.

This chain links TRBV28 with TRBJ1-2, with 8 bases fitting TRBD1. V lost 5 bases, J lost 7 bases, and 15 bases stayed unmatched. CDR3 length: 16 residues. The germline V gene has CDR1 MDHEN and CDR2 SYDVKM. CDR3 bases: TGTGCCAGCAGTCCCATGGACAGGGAGGACTTGAGTGGCTACACCTTC. Translated: CASSPMDREDLSGYTF.

This chain uses TRBV5-4 with TRBJ1-6; the match to TRBD1 covers 7 bases. J was trimmed by 7 bases and V by 4 bases; bases with no gene match: 5. This CDR3 comprises 14 residues. Germline V gives CDR1 SGHNT, CDR2 YYREEE (reference sequence). The CDR3 reads CASSRDSRNSPLHF. CDR3 nucleotides: TGTGCCAGCAGCAGGGACAGTCGGAATTCACCCCTCCACTTT.

The chain uses TRBV6-4 and TRBJ2-7, with 9 bases lining up with TRBD2. The V and J ends lost 0 bases and 5 bases, in that order; junction bases with no gene match: 5. Germline CDR1 and CDR2: MRHNA and SNTAGT. The CDR3 sequence is 15 residues long. The DNA for the CDR3 is TGTGCCAGCAGTGACTCTGCGGGAGGGCATGACGAGCAGTACTTC. Protein product: CASSDSAGGHDEQYF.

This chain joins TRBV7-9 and TRBJ2-3; 12 bases fit TRBD2. Germline CDR1 is SEHNR and CDR2 is FQNEAQ (reference sequence). CDR3 length: 18 residues. Unmatched junction bases numbered 11, after V lost 1 base and J lost 6 bases. This chain's CDR3 is CASSLGTSGNPLWDTQYF. The CDR3 region has the DNA TGTGCCAGCAGCTTAGGGACTAGCGGGAACCCCTTGTGGGATACGCAGTATTTT.

The chain has TRBV5-1 and TRBJ1-2, with 9 bases fitting TRBD1. The CDR3 consists of 14 residues. The V and J ends lost 5 bases and 8 bases, in that order; junction bases with no gene match: 10. Per the germline V gene, CDR1 is SGHRS and CDR2 is YFSETQ. The CDR3 loop reads CASSQSTGGEGYTF. In DNA form, the CDR3 reads TGCGCCAGCAGTCAGTCTACAGGGGGCGAAGGCTACACCTTC. Drawing the rest from reference TRBV5-1 and TRBJ1-2, the complete variable domain is KAGVTQTPRYLIKTRGQQVTLSCSPISGHRSVSWYQQTPGQGLQFLFEYFSETQRNKGNFPGRFSGRQFSNSRSEMNVSTLELGDSALYLCASSQSTGGEGYTFGSGTRLTVV.

The chain links TRBV6-5 to TRBJ1-5; no clear D gene. The CDR3 is 13 residues long. Trimming cost V 8 bases and J 3 bases, with 11 bases left between them. The germline V gene has CDR1 MNHEY and CDR2 SVGAGI. In DNA, the CDR3 is TGTGCCAGCCGCCGGGATATCAATCAGCCCCAGCATTTT. Amino acids: CASRRDINQPQHF.

CDR3 protein: CASSVAGRRETQYF. DNA of the CDR3: TGTGCCAGCAGCGTGGCAGGGAGGCGGGAGACCCAGTACTTC. The chain carries TRBV9 and TRBJ2-5, with D perhaps matching TRBD2 (6 bases). Per the germline V gene, CDR1 is SGDLS and CDR2 is YYNGEE. The CDR3 totals 14 residues. V lost 2 bases and J lost 5, with 13 bases in between.

The genes are TRBV11-2 and TRBJ1-3, with a weak D call TRBD1 (6 bases). CDR1 is SGHAT, CDR2 FQNNGV, per germline. Deletions cut 5 bases from V and 8 bases from J, with 16 bases between. This CDR3 comprises 14 residues. CDR3 DNA: TGTGCCAGCAGCCCCTACAGGGCGGTAGACACCATATATTTT. As protein: CASSPYRAVDTIYF.

The V and J genes are TRBV7-3 and TRBJ2-3, with D possibly TRBD2 on 6 matching bases. CDR1 SGHTA and CDR2 FQGTGA come from the germline V gene. CDR3 length equals 17 residues. V was cut by 1 base and J by 3 bases, with 17 bases left in between. The CDR3 nucleotides are TGTGCCAGCAGCTTAAGCCCTGGCGGGATAGGGACAGATACGCAGTATTTT. It is translated as CASSLSPGGIGTDTQYF.

This clone appeared a few times. The chain links TRBV7-9 to TRBJ2-1, with 7 nucleotides matching TRBD1. V lost 5 bases to trimming and J lost 10 bases; unmatched junction nucleotides: 5. From germline, CDR1 is SEHNR and CDR2 FQNEAQ (reference sequence). The CDR3 runs to 12 residues. This CDR3 is CASSPVGGEQFF. The CDR3 DNA sequence: TGTGCCAGCAGCCCCGTAGGGGGCGAGCAGTTCTTC.

V gene TRBV28 combines with J gene TRBJ1-3; 9 nucleotides agree with TRBD1. There are 15 residues in the CDR3. Losses at the gene ends were 6 bases for V and 1 base for J; bases not matched to a gene: 4. Germline assignment: CDR1 MDHEN and CDR2 SYDVKM. The CDR3 loop reads CASSLQGASGNTIYF. The CDR3 bases are TGTGCCAGCAGCTTACAGGGGGCATCTGGAAACACCATATATTTT.

The rearrangement joins TRBV19 to TRBJ2-3, with 7 bases lining up with TRBD2. Germline V gene sequence: CDR1 LNHDA, CDR2 SQIVND (reference sequence). Trimming removed 3 bases from V and 0 bases from J; junction bases left unmatched: 3. The CDR3 has 15 amino acids. CDR3 DNA sequence: TGTGCCAGTAGTATCAGCGGGATGAGCACAGATACGCAGTATTTT. It specifies CASSISGMSTDTQYF.

The CDR3 coding sequence is TGTGCCAGCAGTGACCCTCCGAGGGGGAAAAACATTCAGTACTTC. It yields the protein CASSDPPRGKNIQYF. J is TRBJ2-4 and V is TRBV2, with D perhaps TRBD1 (6 bases). Germline V lookup: CDR1 SNHLY, CDR2 FYNNEI. V was trimmed by 3 bases and J by 4 bases, leaving 13 bases between them. CDR3 length equals 15 residues.